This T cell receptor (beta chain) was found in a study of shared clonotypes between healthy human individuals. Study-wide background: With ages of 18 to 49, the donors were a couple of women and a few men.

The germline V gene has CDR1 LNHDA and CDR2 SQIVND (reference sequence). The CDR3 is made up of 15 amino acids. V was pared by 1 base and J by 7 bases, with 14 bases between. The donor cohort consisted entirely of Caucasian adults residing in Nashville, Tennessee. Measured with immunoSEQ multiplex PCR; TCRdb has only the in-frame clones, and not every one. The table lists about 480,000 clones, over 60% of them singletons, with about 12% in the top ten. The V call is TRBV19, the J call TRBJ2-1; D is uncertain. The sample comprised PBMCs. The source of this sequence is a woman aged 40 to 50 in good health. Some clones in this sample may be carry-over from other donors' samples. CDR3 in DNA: TGTGCCAGTAGTATAGGTACACGCTTGGTGAATGAGCAGTTCTTC. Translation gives CASSIGTRLVNEQFF.